A selection of T cell receptor beta chains follows, all from one sample in a study of T cells expressing NK-cell markers. Reanalyzing the 5' RACE reads, TCRdb keeps one entry per CDR3 protein, without DNA. The sample yields a few hundred thousand distinct CDR3 sequences, of which the top ten take up around 1.4%. Specimen: blood T cells: a sorted CD56 or NKG2C T cell subset, CD4+ or CD8+ T cells, or bulk PBMC T cells (not recorded which). The receptors come from a woman in her forties or fifties in good health. Each CDR3 is given with its conserved first and last residue.

J gene: TRBJ2-5
V gene: TRBV11-2
CDR3 protein: CASSRKTGVRQETQYF

J gene: TRBJ1-5
V gene: TRBV30
CDR3 protein: CAWRGPGQAPGAQHF

J gene: TRBJ1-2
V gene: TRBV5-1
CDR3 protein: CASSSSGGANYGYTF

J gene: TRBJ1-1
V gene: TRBV10-1
CDR3 protein: CASSGLNTEAFF

J gene: TRBJ1-4
V gene: TRBV29-1
CDR3 protein: CSVISGEKLFF

J gene: TRBJ2-5
V gene: TRBV6-4
CDR3 protein: CASWTSGRETQYF

J gene: TRBJ1-1
V gene: TRBV10-3
CDR3 protein: CAISEGTGEAFF

J gene: TRBJ2-3
V gene: TRBV5-6
CDR3 protein: CASLRGTSTDTQYF

J gene: TRBJ2-5
V gene: TRBV12-5
CDR3 protein: CASAQRTGVDETQYF

J gene: TRBJ1-2
V gene: TRBV14
CDR3 protein: CASSQAPAGIGYGYTF

J gene: TRBJ2-3
V gene: TRBV5-1
CDR3 protein: CASRLAGLITDTQYF

J gene: TRBJ2-1
V gene: TRBV5-1
CDR3 protein: CASSLSISVPPEFF

J gene: TRBJ2-3
V gene: TRBV7-2
CDR3 protein: CASSSSPPDTQYF

J gene: TRBJ2-7
V gene: TRBV4-1
CDR3 protein: CASSPGSSGIYEQYF

J gene: TRBJ1-1
V gene: TRBV12-3/TRBV12-4
CDR3 protein: CASSLRPSGGAFF

J gene: TRBJ2-7
V gene: TRBV6-2/TRBV6-3
CDR3 protein: CASSTYRGNEQYF

J gene: TRBJ1-5
V gene: TRBV7-9
CDR3 protein: CASSLSRQPQHF

J gene: TRBJ2-5
V gene: TRBV20-1
CDR3 protein: CSARRGEGPGETQYF

J gene: TRBJ2-1
V gene: TRBV5-1
CDR3 protein: CASSATGTSGTHEQFF

J gene: TRBJ2-2
V gene: TRBV12-3/TRBV12-4
CDR3 protein: CASTGTISGELFF

J gene: TRBJ2-1
V gene: TRBV24-1
CDR3 protein: CATSEPKGAGINEQFF

J gene: TRBJ2-7
V gene: TRBV5-1
CDR3 protein: CASSSLADSYEQYF

J gene: TRBJ2-3
V gene: TRBV7-2
CDR3 protein: CASRALGPTDTQYF

J gene: TRBJ2-5
V gene: TRBV12-3/TRBV12-4
CDR3 protein: CASRSPLGSVETQYF

J gene: TRBJ2-3
V gene: TRBV24-1
CDR3 protein: CATSTADNTDTQYF

J gene: TRBJ2-1
V gene: TRBV5-1
CDR3 protein: CASSLVAAGGPSSYNEQFF